This T cell receptor (beta chain) emerged from a study of CD8 T cells in Susac syndrome (dated 2019 in TCRdb). About the investigation overall: Repertoire sequencing was used to test whether CD8+ T cell activation and differentiation in Susac syndrome was antigen driven. The clonality of the CD8+ T cell repertoire was compared across about 12 healthy donors, about 14 Susac syndrome patients and about 15 multiple sclerosis patients. What the research found in general, with its limitations: The study acknowledged that relatively few individuals were included in the TCR sequencing and HLA analysis.

RNA was extracted with the RNeasy kit and roughly 0.45 to 1 ug was reverse transcribed using random hexamers. TCR beta CDR3 regions were amplified with the immunoSEQ multiplex PCR assay covering 54 Vbeta and 13 Jbeta segments. To correct PCR amplification bias, a synthetic template baseline was used for both primer optimization and computational correction. The study's own analysis went as follows. Reads were assigned to V, D and J genes according to IMGT and analyzed in immunoSEQ Analyzer, with only productive sequences retained. Clonality was calculated as one minus the Shannon entropy normalized by log2 of the number of productive unique sequences. Public and private clones were assessed among the 100 most prevalent clones of each patient and control. Clones were defined as Susac-specific if absent from the healthy and MS cohorts, from under 1,200 published viral clones and from other ImmuneACCESS disease sequences. TCRdb passed the public sequencing reads through fastp at Q25 and MiXCR, retaining productive beta sequences. Identical CDR3 protein sequences are pooled into one entry, listed with their most common genes and DNA. TCRdb's processing, not the authors' own work, is the source of the V and J calls. The sample table records 250,000 to 300,000 distinct CDR3 sequences; 65% to 90% of these occur just once. The ten largest make up 0.21% of the sample.

About this clonotype itself: Its antigen remains undetermined. Within one base of it there is no much larger clone, and no base qualities were kept.

Unmatched junction bases come to 3, with V trimmed by 7 bases and J by 2 bases. The CDR3 holds 14 amino acids from the cysteine to the phenylalanine. Only CDR3 DNA remains: 42 bases, in frame from the first base. Peripheral blood CD8+ and CD4+ T cells from healthy donors, Susac syndrome patients and multiple sclerosis patients were profiled using high-throughput TCR beta sequencing. Multiple sclerosis controls were treatment-naive patients with stable or active relapsing-remitting disease fulfilling revised McDonald criteria. Bulk CD8+ and CD4+ T cells were purified magnetically by negative isolation, whereas CD8+ TEMRA cells were enriched by FACS. Blood was collected in EDTA tubes and processed within 24 hours, with PBMCs isolated through density gradient centrifugation. PBMCs destined for TCR sequencing were cryopreserved in liquid nitrogen and later thawed in a 37 °C water bath. The sorted or isolated CD4+, CD8+ and CD8+ TEMRA cells reached a purity of at least 90%.

The rearrangement joined TRBV12-3 or TRBV12-4 to TRBJ1-5, with 9 bases in between that match TRBD1. This clonotype was obtained from a human donor with multiple sclerosis. Material for sequencing was CD8+ T cells from PBMCs. The DNA sequence is given as TGTGCCAGCACGAGGGACAGGGGCAATCAGCCCCAGCATTTT. This is translated as CASTRDRGNQPQHF.